This TCR beta chain was found in a study of post-analysis software for immune sequencing data (dated by TCRdb to 2013 to 2016). For the study in its entirety: Disease courses on record covered relapsing-remitting, secondary progressive and progressive-relapsing multiple sclerosis, though some patients had no subtype annotation. The patient repertoires were compared against around 11 previously published healthy control repertoires obtained from donors aged 6 to 25 years. A subset of samples was prepared in parallel using single-end sample barcoding, then pooled and co-amplified after Illumina adapter ligation.

V is trimmed back by 7 bases and J by 5 bases, and the junction contains 10 bases that no gene match accounts for. Spanning cysteine to phenylalanine, the CDR3 consists of 14 amino acids. Solely the CDR3 DNA is kept, with 42 bases framed from the first base. Receptor amplification or capture employed PCR. The sequencer was an Illumina HiSeq 2500. To reduce PCR and sequencing biases, unique molecular identifiers were incorporated into the TCR beta cDNA libraries. Some 500,000 cDNA molecules were obtained for every 1 to 10 million input T cells, so each molecule roughly corresponded to one T cell. The patient libraries were prepared and sequenced using the same protocol as the earlier healthy control dataset. Samples belonging to the same batch were prepared together, multiplexed and sequenced on a shared HiSeq lane. The study's own analysis went as follows. MIGEC was used to process the raw barcoded reads, and molecular identifier groups with only a single read were discarded before consensus assembly and CDR3 extraction. Clonotype tables were post-analysed with VDJtools, and diversity was normalized by down-sampling all datasets to the smallest sample size. In repertoire overlap clustering, CDR3 amino acid sequences, but not nucleotide sequences, were matched to correct batch-related cross-sample contamination. TCRdb cleaned the public reads at Q25 with fastp, built clones with MiXCR and kept in-frame beta chains. Every entry covers one CDR3 protein and lists the most common genes and DNA from its rows. The V and J calls were determined by TCRdb, not by the authors. Within this sample are some 690,000 distinct CDR3 sequences, with just under 30% of them counted one time only. The ten biggest clones cover under 0.7% of the sample.

This clonotype has at least ten counts. The antigen it recognizes is unknown. Base qualities are not at hand, and no much larger clone is one base apart. To demonstrate the VDJtools post-analysis software, TCR beta repertoires were profiled from the peripheral blood of about 14 young patients with multiple sclerosis. Multiple sclerosis patients were children and adolescents aged 6 to 15 years. Study-level results and caveats: Direct clustering with F measure revealed strong co-clustering of samples prepared in the same batch, which led to a batch-effect correction. Normalized Chao1 diversity was significantly lower in multiple sclerosis patients than controls, suggesting substantial peripheral T-cell clonal expansion. The control group was slightly older than the multiple sclerosis patient group. Significantly higher frequencies in patients than in controls were found for roughly 5 TRBV segments, including TRBV5-6, TRBV5-1 and TRBV20-1.

The receptor was isolated from a girl aged 10-17 years with multiple sclerosis. The V and J genes are TRBV12-3 or TRBV12-4 and TRBJ2-5, with 7 bases aligning to TRBD2. Sample: blood. The CDR3 loop reads CASNSRGGRETQYF. The nucleotide sequence is given as TGTGCCAGCAATTCCCGCGGGGGTCGGGAGACCCAGTACTTC.